Following are 17 T cell receptor beta chains from one sample sequenced in a study of cytomegalovirus exposure and HLA in healthy donors. Use of 60 Vbeta and 13 Jbeta primers characterized the PCR. Only in-frame clones appear in the TCRdb table, and some are missing; sequencing was by immunoSEQ multiplex PCR. The table has roughly 80,000 clones, more than 60% seen once; the top ten hold around an eighth. Source material: PBMCs. Source of these receptors: a male donor in good health and CMV-seropositive.

This clone was detected only once. This chain joins TRBV28 and TRBJ2-5; 12 positions match TRBD1. The CDR3 is 14 amino acids. V trimming: 7 bases; J trimming: 5 bases; junction bases outside the gene matches: 5. In germline, CDR1 is MDHEN, CDR2 SYDVKM. The CDR3 here is CASNLGQGAETQYF. Here the CDR3 DNA reads TGTGCCAGCAACCTGGGACAGGGGGCGGAGACCCAGTACTTC.

The V gene is TRBV6-5, the J gene TRBJ2-3; 8 bases match TRBD2. Germline V gene data show CDR1 as MNHEY and CDR2 as SVGAGI. V dropped 2 bases and J dropped 1; count of bases not matched to a gene: 2. The CDR3 has 15 residues. CDR3: CASSYQLAGTDTQYF. CDR3 DNA sequence: TGTGCCAGCAGTTACCAACTAGCGGGCACAGATACGCAGTATTTT.

The rearrangement links TRBV2 to TRBJ1-5, with D possibly TRBD1 on 5 matching bases. Germline V gene data show CDR1 as SNHLY and CDR2 as FYNNEI. Between the trimmed V and J ends, which lost 5 bases and 7 bases, there was a span of 15 bases. The CDR3 is made up of 14 amino acids. The CDR3 loop is CASSLQETLQPQHF. Here the CDR3 DNA reads TGTGCCAGCAGTCTACAGGAAACGTTACAGCCCCAGCATTTT.

The CDR3: CASSARLLSVAYNEQFF. The CDR3 DNA follows: TGTGCCAGCAGCGCACGACTCCTGTCAGTTGCCTACAATGAGCAGTTCTTC. V and J are TRBV7-9 and TRBJ2-1, with no clear D. Germline V gene sequence: CDR1 SEHNR, CDR2 FQNEAQ (reference sequence). There are 17 residues in the CDR3. Trimming removed 5 bases from V and 2 bases from J, with 19 bases in between.

The chain has TRBV4-1 and TRBJ1-2, with D unresolved. The length of the CDR3 is 16 residues. The germline V gene encodes CDR1 MGHRA and CDR2 YSYEKL. V was pared by 2 bases and J by 0 bases, with 13 bases between. CDR3 DNA sequence: TGCGCCAGCAGCCAACAAACCTTCCTAGCTAACTATGGCTACACCTTC. This sequence encodes CASSQQTFLANYGYTF.

The V gene is TRBV15, the J gene TRBJ2-2, with TRBD1 matching over 9 bases. CDR1 LNHNV and CDR2 YYDKDF come from the germline V gene (reference sequence). V lost 4 bases, J lost 7 bases, and 13 bases stayed unmatched. This CDR3 contains 17 residues. CDR3 region: CATSIRGGTGIGGELFF. The CDR3 DNA is TGTGCCACCAGCATCAGGGGGGGGACAGGGATAGGCGGGGAGCTGTTTTTT.

Remarks on this clone: One end of the junction varies from germline; a read error may be responsible. The chain recombines TRBV7-9 with TRBJ2-5; 10 bases are a match to TRBD2. CDR1 and CDR2 from the germline V gene are SEHNR and FQNEAQ (reference sequence). The CDR3 is 16 amino acids. The CDR3 coding sequence is TGTTCCAGCAGCTTAGCTAGCGGGGGATTACTAGAGACCCAGTACTTC. It codes for CSSSLASGGLLETQYF.

This chain links TRBV28 with TRBJ1-6; D possibly corresponds to TRBD1 (5 bases). CDR1 and CDR2 (germline): MDHEN, SYDVKM. V lost 2 bases, J lost 9 bases, and 17 bases lay in between. The CDR3 has 16 residues. The CDR3 loop is CASSLTGVARGSPLHF. In DNA form, the CDR3 reads TGTGCCAGCAGTTTAACGGGGGTTGCGCGTGGTTCACCCCTCCACTTT. Full variable domain (missing parts from reference TRBV28 and TRBJ1-6): DVKVTQSSRYLVKRTGEKVFLECVQDMDHENMFWYRQDPGLGLRLIYFSYDVKMKEKGDIPEGYSVSREKKERFSLILESASTNQTSMYLCASSLTGVARGSPLHFGNGTRLTVT.

V is TRBV7-3 and J is TRBJ2-7; 9 bases are shared with TRBD1. Trimming removed 5 bases from V and 6 bases from J; junction bases left unmatched: 11. The CDR3 spans 15 residues. The V gene's germline CDR1 is SGHTA and CDR2 FQGTGA. CDR3 nucleotides: TGTGCCAGCAGCAAACAGCCGGGACAGGGATTCGAGCAGTACTTC. Its translation: CASSKQPGQGFEQYF.

The chain joins TRBV7-2 to TRBJ2-7; 8 bases agree with TRBD1. With V trimmed by 5 bases and J by 3 bases, 9 bases remained unmatched. Per the germline V gene, CDR1 is SGHTA and CDR2 is FQGNSA. The CDR3 loop spans 15 amino acids. Written as DNA, the CDR3 is TGTGCCAGCAGCCCAGGACAGGGAGGCTTCTACGAGCAGTACTTC. It yields the protein CASSPGQGGFYEQYF. The full variable domain, with the rest looked up from reference TRBV7-2 and TRBJ2-7, is GAGVSQSPSNKVTEKGKDVELRCDPISGHTALYWYRQSLGQGLEFLIYFQGNSAPDKSGLPSDRFSAERTGGSVSTLTIQRTQQEDSAVYLCASSPGQGGFYEQYFGPGTRLTVT.

A few counts support this clone. V gene TRBV5-5 combines with J gene TRBJ1-4, with D possibly matching TRBD1 (5 bases). Germline V gives CDR1 SGHKS, CDR2 YYEKEE (reference sequence). The CDR3 consists of 13 residues. Deletions cut 4 bases from V and 5 bases from J, with 9 bases between. CDR3 loop: CASSRRGNEKLFF. In DNA, the CDR3 is TGTGCCAGCAGCCGAAGGGGCAATGAAAAACTGTTTTTT.

Here the CDR3 reads CASSKGGKEYYGYTF. In DNA form, the CDR3 reads TGTGCCAGCAGCAAAGGAGGAAAGGAATACTATGGCTACACCTTC. V usage is TRBV21-1 and J usage is TRBJ1-2. TRBV21-1 is termed a pseudogene. The length of the CDR3 is 15 residues.

This clone was counted between two and nine times. V usage is TRBV30 and J usage is TRBJ2-2; D is uncertain. CDR1 is GTSNPN and CDR2 is SVGIG in the germline V gene (reference sequence). V gave up 4 bases and J gave up 9 bases, with 12 bases separating them. This CDR3 contains 12 residues. As DNA, the CDR3 is TGTGCCTGGACTAGACCTCTAAGGGAGCTGTTTTTT. Residues: CAWTRPLRELFF.

This clone was detected only a few times. This chain connects TRBV27 to TRBJ1-4; D possibly corresponds to TRBD1 (6 bases). V was shortened by 2 bases and J by 0 bases, with 19 bases between the two germline ends. The CDR3 sequence is 19 residues long. Per the germline V gene, CDR1 is MNHEY and CDR2 is SMNVEV (reference sequence). The CDR3 DNA sequence: TGTGCCAGCAGTTTAATAACAGGGATCAAAGAACCAACTAATGAAAAACTGTTTTTT. This codes for CASSLITGIKEPTNEKLFF.

V is TRBV5-1 and J is TRBJ2-2, with 10 bases identical to TRBD2. The CDR3 has 15 amino acids. Germline trimming cut 5 bases from V and 6 bases from J; bases unmatched to any gene: 7. CDR1 SGHRS and CDR2 YFSETQ come from the germline V gene. The CDR3 DNA reads TGCGCCAGCAGGTCCGGGACTAGCGTCTCCGGGGAGCTGTTTTTT. Translated: CASRSGTSVSGELFF.

The chain employs TRBV28 and TRBJ1-6; D is uncertain. The CDR3 has 14 amino acids. Looked up from germline, CDR1 is MDHEN and CDR2 is SYDVKM. V lost 6 bases to trimming and J lost 8 bases, with 14 bases between them. The CDR3 loop is CASSLTVRYSPLHF. The CDR3 nucleotides read TGTGCCAGCAGCTTGACGGTGAGGTATTCACCCCTCCACTTT.

The chain is built from TRBV6-1 and TRBJ2-7; 7 bases map to TRBD2. CDR3 length: 15 amino acids. CDR1 is MNHNS, CDR2 SASEGT, per germline. With V trimmed by 6 bases and J by 2 bases, 10 bases remained unmatched. Written as DNA, the CDR3 is TGTGCCAGCAGCAAACTAGCGAATCAACCCTACGAGCAGTACTTC. Its translation: CASSKLANQPYEQYF.